Listed below are T cell receptor beta chains from one sample, sequenced in a study of blood T cell repertoires in COVID-19. Here immunoSEQ multiplex PCR was the method, and the copy in TCRdb shows in-frame clones only, minus some. The sample consists of some 200,000 clones, around four fifths of them appearing once. The sequencing sample was made of peripheral blood. These receptors originate from a woman aged 55-69 years who had recovered from COVID-19. CDR3s include the opening cysteine and the closing phenylalanine or tryptophan. The order of the fields is J gene, clone size, V gene, D gene, CDR3 protein, CDR3 DNA. The D gene is left open where the match is weak. Not all rows give a size; the values are once, few, many and, for expanded clones, a class.

j_call: TRBJ1-3; clone_size: NA; v_call: TRBV7-2; d_call: NA; cdr3_aa: CASSLRGGTGNTIYF; cdr3_nt: TGTGCCAGCAGCTTAAGGGGGGGGACTGGAAACACCATATATTTT
j_call: TRBJ1-1; clone_size: few; v_call: TRBV18; d_call: TRBD1; cdr3_aa: CASTPGQGSTEAFF; cdr3_nt: TGTGCCAGCACGCCGGGACAGGGATCTACTGAAGCTTTCTTT
j_call: TRBJ2-1; clone_size: NA; v_call: TRBV29-1; d_call: NA; cdr3_aa: CSVARQVSYNEQFF; cdr3_nt: TGCAGCGTTGCCCGACAGGTCTCCTACAATGAGCAGTTCTTC
j_call: TRBJ2-5; clone_size: NA; v_call: TRBV11-2; d_call: TRBD2; cdr3_aa: CASSLLAGYEETQYF; cdr3_nt: TGTGCCAGCAGCTTACTAGCGGGGTATGAAGAGACCCAGTACTTC
j_call: TRBJ2-1; clone_size: NA; v_call: TRBV5-1; d_call: NA; cdr3_aa: CASSQDSSSYNEQFF; cdr3_nt: TGCGCCAGCAGCCAGGACTCGAGCTCCTACAATGAGCAGTTCTTC
j_call: TRBJ2-7; clone_size: NA; v_call: TRBV5-1; d_call: NA; cdr3_aa: CASSLSPGYEQYF; cdr3_nt: TGCGCCAGCAGCTTGTCCCCGGGTTACGAGCAGTACTTC
j_call: TRBJ1-1; clone_size: NA; v_call: TRBV5-5; d_call: TRBD1; cdr3_aa: CASRSTGITEAFF; cdr3_nt: TGTGCCAGCAGGTCGACAGGGATCACTGAAGCTTTCTTT
j_call: TRBJ2-7; clone_size: NA; v_call: TRBV5-1; d_call: TRBD1; cdr3_aa: CASSARDRLYEQYF; cdr3_nt: TGCGCCAGCAGCGCCCGGGACAGGCTTTACGAGCAGTACTTC
j_call: TRBJ1-5; clone_size: NA; v_call: TRBV29-1; d_call: TRBD1; cdr3_aa: CSVPFLGRDSISDVGNQPQHF; cdr3_nt: TGCAGCGTGCCCTTTTTGGGCCGGGACAGTATTTCGGATGTCGGCAATCAGCCCCAGCATTTT
j_call: TRBJ1-4; clone_size: NA; v_call: TRBV5-6; d_call: TRBD1; cdr3_aa: CASSRNAGTGDGDEKLFF; cdr3_nt: TGTGCCAGCAGCCGAAACGCCGGGACAGGGGATGGTGATGAAAAACTGTTTTTT
j_call: TRBJ2-7; clone_size: NA; v_call: TRBV18; d_call: NA; cdr3_aa: CASSARDTSYEQYF; cdr3_nt: TGTGCCAGCTCAGCGAGGGACACCTCCTACGAGCAGTACTTC
j_call: TRBJ1-5; clone_size: NA; v_call: TRBV4-2; d_call: TRBD1; cdr3_aa: CASSPWTGGMSNQPQHF; cdr3_nt: TGTGCCAGCAGCCCGTGGACAGGAGGGATGAGCAATCAGCCCCAGCATTTT
j_call: TRBJ1-4; clone_size: NA; v_call: TRBV19; d_call: NA; cdr3_aa: CATTLEKLFF; cdr3_nt: TGTGCCACGACACTTGAAAAACTGTTTTTT
j_call: TRBJ1-2; clone_size: NA; v_call: TRBV11-2; d_call: NA; cdr3_aa: CASSFRGGYTF; cdr3_nt: TGTGCCAGCAGCTTCAGGGGTGGCTACACCTTC
j_call: TRBJ1-2; clone_size: few; v_call: TRBV25-1; d_call: NA; cdr3_aa: CASSPGDGYTF; cdr3_nt: TGTGCCAGCAGTCCGGGGGATGGCTACACCTTC
j_call: TRBJ2-2; clone_size: few; v_call: TRBV4-1; d_call: TRBD2; cdr3_aa: CASSHPGLAGNTGELFF; cdr3_nt: TGCGCCAGCAGCCACCCGGGACTAGCGGGGAACACCGGGGAGCTGTTTTTT
j_call: TRBJ2-7; clone_size: NA; v_call: TRBV4-2; d_call: NA; cdr3_aa: CASSQAGSVYEQYF; cdr3_nt: TGTGCCAGCAGCCAAGCCGGGAGTGTCTACGAGCAGTACTTC
j_call: TRBJ1-2; clone_size: NA; v_call: TRBV9; d_call: TRBD1; cdr3_aa: CASSAGQALDAYGYTF; cdr3_nt: TGTGCCAGCAGCGCCGGACAGGCGTTGGACGCCTATGGCTACACCTTC
j_call: TRBJ1-4; clone_size: NA; v_call: TRBV11-2; d_call: NA; cdr3_aa: CASAGAGTRNEKLFF; cdr3_nt: TGTGCCAGCGCTGGGGCCGGGACACGTAATGAAAAACTGTTTTTT
j_call: TRBJ2-1; clone_size: once; v_call: TRBV5-1; d_call: TRBD2; cdr3_aa: CASSRTSGEYNEQFF; cdr3_nt: TGCGCCAGCAGCCGAACTAGCGGGGAGTACAATGAGCAGTTCTTC
j_call: TRBJ2-3; clone_size: NA; v_call: TRBV3-1/TRBV3-2; d_call: TRBD2; cdr3_aa: CASSPGLAGRRTQYF; cdr3_nt: TGTGCCAGCAGCCCGGGACTAGCGGGGAGGAGGACGCAGTATTTT
j_call: TRBJ2-5; clone_size: NA; v_call: TRBV4-1; d_call: NA; cdr3_aa: CASSQDLARDETQYF; cdr3_nt: TGCGCCAGCAGCCAAGACCTAGCGAGGGACGAGACCCAGTACTTC
j_call: TRBJ2-5; clone_size: NA; v_call: TRBV5-1; d_call: TRBD2; cdr3_aa: CASSLGLAGEVGETQYF; cdr3_nt: TGCGCCAGCAGCTTAGGACTAGCGGGGGAGGTCGGAGAGACCCAGTACTTC
j_call: TRBJ2-1; clone_size: NA; v_call: TRBV6-1; d_call: TRBD1; cdr3_aa: CASSEGQGSYNEQFF; cdr3_nt: TGTGCCAGCAGTGAAGGACAGGGCTCCTACAATGAGCAGTTCTTC
j_call: TRBJ1-2; clone_size: NA; v_call: TRBV27; d_call: TRBD1; cdr3_aa: CASSKGQANYGYTF; cdr3_nt: TGTGCCAGCAGTAAAGGACAGGCCAACTATGGCTACACCTTC
j_call: TRBJ1-2; clone_size: NA; v_call: TRBV27; d_call: TRBD1; cdr3_aa: CASTQQGARGYTF; cdr3_nt: TGTGCCAGCACTCAACAGGGGGCGCGTGGCTACACCTTC
j_call: TRBJ1-2; clone_size: NA; v_call: TRBV29-1; d_call: NA; cdr3_aa: CSVEGQPYYGYTF; cdr3_nt: TGCAGCGTTGAGGGCCAACCCTACTATGGCTACACCTTC
j_call: TRBJ1-1; clone_size: NA; v_call: TRBV18; d_call: TRBD1; cdr3_aa: CASSPRQGDMNTEAFF; cdr3_nt: TGTGCCAGCTCCCCAAGACAGGGGGACATGAACACTGAAGCTTTCTTT
j_call: TRBJ1-2; clone_size: NA; v_call: TRBV6-6; d_call: NA; cdr3_aa: CASSYSKASFSYGYTF; cdr3_nt: TGTGCCAGCAGTTACTCGAAAGCAAGCTTCTCCTATGGCTACACCTTC
j_call: TRBJ1-5; clone_size: NA; v_call: TRBV5-1; d_call: NA; cdr3_aa: CASSLSGGSNQPQHF; cdr3_nt: TGCGCCAGCAGCTTGTCGGGGGGTAGCAATCAGCCCCAGCATTTT
j_call: TRBJ1-2; clone_size: NA; v_call: TRBV2; d_call: TRBD1; cdr3_aa: CASSGTGGNYGYTF; cdr3_nt: TGTGCCAGCAGCGGGACAGGGGGCAACTATGGCTACACCTTC
j_call: TRBJ1-3; clone_size: NA; v_call: TRBV4-2; d_call: NA; cdr3_aa: CASSRPLGVLGRNTIYF; cdr3_nt: TGTGCCAGCAGCCGACCCCTCGGAGTTCTGGGTCGAAACACCATATATTTT
j_call: TRBJ1-1; clone_size: NA; v_call: TRBV30; d_call: NA; cdr3_aa: CAWSLGITEAFF; cdr3_nt: TGTGCCTGGAGCCTCGGGATCACTGAAGCTTTCTTT
j_call: TRBJ1-2; clone_size: NA; v_call: TRBV19; d_call: TRBD1; cdr3_aa: CASSNRGTGVYGYTF; cdr3_nt: TGTGCCAGTAGTAACCGAGGGACAGGGGTCTATGGCTACACCTTC
j_call: TRBJ1-1; clone_size: NA; v_call: TRBV5-1; d_call: TRBD1; cdr3_aa: CASSSRQGRTEAFF; cdr3_nt: TGCGCCAGCAGCTCGCGACAGGGAAGAACTGAAGCTTTCTTT
j_call: TRBJ1-2; clone_size: NA; v_call: TRBV5-6; d_call: NA; cdr3_aa: CASRPLLTSSIGYTF; cdr3_nt: TGTGCCAGCAGACCCCTACTTACTTCGTCTATTGGCTACACCTTC
j_call: TRBJ1-5; clone_size: NA; v_call: TRBV28; d_call: TRBD1; cdr3_aa: CASGSGTGFFQPQHF; cdr3_nt: TGTGCCAGCGGATCCGGGACAGGGTTTTTCCAGCCCCAGCATTTT
j_call: TRBJ2-3; clone_size: NA; v_call: TRBV6-4; d_call: TRBD2; cdr3_aa: CASSEAGGTDTQYF; cdr3_nt: TGTGCCAGCAGTGAAGCGGGGGGGACAGATACGCAGTATTTT
j_call: TRBJ2-1; clone_size: NA; v_call: TRBV19; d_call: TRBD2; cdr3_aa: CASSIQRGENEQFF; cdr3_nt: TGTGCCAGTAGTATCCAGCGGGGGGAAAATGAGCAGTTCTTC
j_call: TRBJ2-7; clone_size: NA; v_call: TRBV30; d_call: NA; cdr3_aa: CAWSVPRFRQYF; cdr3_nt: TGTGCCTGGAGTGTACCCCGTTTCAGGCAGTACTTC
j_call: TRBJ2-5; clone_size: NA; v_call: TRBV14; d_call: NA; cdr3_aa: CASSYGGPEETQYF; cdr3_nt: TGTGCCAGCAGTTACGGGGGGCCTGAGGAGACCCAGTACTTC
j_call: TRBJ1-5; clone_size: once; v_call: TRBV15; d_call: NA; cdr3_aa: CATSRDRRQRNQPQHF; cdr3_nt: TGTGCCACCAGCAGAGATAGACGACAGCGAAATCAGCCCCAGCATTTT
j_call: TRBJ2-7; clone_size: NA; v_call: TRBV9; d_call: NA; cdr3_aa: CASSGRPDSFSSYEQYF; cdr3_nt: TGTGCCAGCAGCGGTAGACCGGACAGTTTCAGCTCCTACGAGCAGTACTTC
j_call: TRBJ1-6; clone_size: NA; v_call: TRBV30; d_call: TRBD1; cdr3_aa: CAWSVRQGDSPLHF; cdr3_nt: TGTGCCTGGAGTGTAAGGCAGGGGGATTCACCCCTCCACTTT
j_call: TRBJ1-1; clone_size: few; v_call: TRBV5-4; d_call: TRBD1; cdr3_aa: CASSPRTGLDTEAFF; cdr3_nt: TGTGCCAGCAGCCCAAGGACAGGGCTTGACACTGAAGCTTTCTTT